This paragraph covers one T cell receptor (beta chain) sequence. The ends lost 5 bases at V and 4 bases at J; junction bases unmatched: 10. The CDR3 is 16 residues long. Germline loops: CDR1 SEHNR, CDR2 FQNEAQ (reference sequence). The source of the sample is a study of blood T cell repertoires in COVID-19. Only in-frame clones appear in the TCRdb table, and some are missing; sequencing was by immunoSEQ multiplex PCR. Among hundreds of thousands of clones listed, roughly nine tenths were seen once. The sequence was obtained from a man aged 35-49 years with acute or convalescent COVID-19. The sample consisted of peripheral blood. The chain is built from TRBV7-9 and TRBJ2-3; 9 nucleotides match TRBD1. CDR3 sequence: CASSDYTGGGADTQYF. Written as DNA, the CDR3 is TGTGCCAGCAGCGACTATACAGGGGGCGGGGCAGATACGCAGTATTTT.